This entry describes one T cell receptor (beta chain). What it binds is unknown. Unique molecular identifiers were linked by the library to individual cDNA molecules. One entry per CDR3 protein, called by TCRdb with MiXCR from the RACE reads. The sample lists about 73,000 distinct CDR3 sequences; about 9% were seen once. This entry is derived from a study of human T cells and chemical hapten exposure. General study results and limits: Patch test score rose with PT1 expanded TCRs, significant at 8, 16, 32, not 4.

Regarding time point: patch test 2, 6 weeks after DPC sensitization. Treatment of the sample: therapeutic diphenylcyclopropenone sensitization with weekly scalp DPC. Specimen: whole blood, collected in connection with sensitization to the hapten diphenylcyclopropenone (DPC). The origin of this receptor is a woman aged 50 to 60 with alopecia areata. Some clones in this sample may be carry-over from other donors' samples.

The CDR3 region is CASSKGGPGYEQYF. The CDR3 DNA sequence: TGTGCCAGCAGCAAGGGGGGGCCCGGCTACGAGCAGTACTTC. This chain connects TRBV12-3 or TRBV12-4 to TRBJ2-7; D perhaps matches TRBD2 (7 bases). The CDR3 runs 14 residues. V shed 6 bases and J shed 3 bases, with 15 bases lying between them.